The 30 T cell receptor beta chains in this list originate from one sample, sequenced in a study of blood T cell repertoires in COVID-19. Clones were sequenced by immunoSEQ multiplex PCR, and TCRdb holds only the in-frame ones, with some missing. The repertoire holds around 78,000 clones, over 75% seen once, with roughly 6% in the top ten. The sample taken for sequencing was peripheral blood. These receptors originate from a man aged 45-60 years with active COVID-19.

This sequence joins TRBV11-3 and TRBJ1-1, with 9 bases aligning to TRBD1. The germline V gene has CDR1 SGHNT and CDR2 YENEEA. The CDR3 extends over 12 amino acids. J lost 8 bases, V lost 5 bases, and 3 bases had no gene match. The CDR3 region has the DNA TGTGCCAGCAGCGCGGGACAGGGAGAAGCTTTCTTT. Translated, it gives CASSAGQGEAFF.

This clone occurred once. This rearrangement joins TRBV18 to TRBJ2-3; tentatively, D is TRBD1 (5 bases). This CDR3 has 16 amino acids. V shed 2 bases and J shed 2 bases, with 14 bases lying between them. Germline V gene data show CDR1 as KGHSH and CDR2 as LQKENI. The CDR3 DNA reads TGTGCCAGCTCACCAATGGCCAGGGTCGACACAGATACGCAGTATTTT. This codes for CASSPMARVDTDTQYF.

The chain is built from TRBV9 and TRBJ1-1; the match to TRBD1 covers 8 bases. CDR1 SGDLS and CDR2 YYNGEE come from the germline V gene. The CDR3 covers 14 residues. V was pared by 4 bases and J by 1 base, with 3 bases of the junction left unmatched. The DNA for the CDR3 is TGTGCCAGCAGCCCACAGGGGGGGAACACTGAAGCTTTCTTT. Protein product: CASSPQGGNTEAFF.

The chain uses TRBV4-3 and TRBJ1-6; the D gene is possibly TRBD1 (5 bases). The CDR3 runs to 15 residues. V dropped 0 bases and J dropped 10 bases, with 13 bases sitting between them. Looked up from germline, CDR1 is LGHNA and CDR2 is YSLEER. DNA for the CDR3: TGCGCCAGCAGCCAAGACCCGGCAGGGTTATCACCCCTCCACTTT. Protein product: CASSQDPAGLSPLHF.

The V and J genes are TRBV7-8 and TRBJ2-7, with a possible D match to TRBD2 (5 bases). The CDR3 spans 14 residues. Germline V gene data show CDR1 as SGHVS and CDR2 as FQNEAQ. Trimming cost V 5 bases and J 3 bases, with 14 bases left between them. In DNA, the CDR3 is TGTGCCAGCAGCCTAGGCCGGGATCGCTACGAGCAGTACTTC. It is translated as CASSLGRDRYEQYF.

The rearrangement joins TRBV14 to TRBJ1-3; D not certain. Between the trimmed V and J ends, which lost 2 bases and 0 bases, there was a span of 8 bases. The germline gives CDR1 SGHDN, CDR2 FVKESK. This CDR3 contains 15 residues. CDR3: CASSQLHSSGNTIYF. CDR3 bases: TGTGCCAGCAGCCAACTTCACAGCTCTGGAAACACCATATATTTT.

The V and J genes are TRBV7-2 and TRBJ2-6; D gene uncertain. Germline lookup yields CDR1 SGHTA and CDR2 FQGNSA. V was shortened by 5 bases and J by 0 bases, with 5 bases between the two germline ends. CDR3 length: 14 residues. In nucleotides, the CDR3 is TGTGCCAGCAGCCATAGCTCTGGGGCCAACGTCCTGACTTTC. It is translated as CASSHSSGANVLTF.

The chain employs TRBV7-3 and TRBJ2-1, with 9 positions matching TRBD1. Trimming took 2 bases from V and 3 from J; bases not matched to a gene: 2. The CDR3 runs to 15 residues. The germline CDR1 and CDR2 sequences are SGHTA and FQGTGA. CDR3 loop: CASSLLGQGYNEQFF. In DNA, the CDR3 is TGTGCCAGCAGCTTACTGGGACAGGGCTACAATGAGCAGTTCTTC.

This clone was observed a handful of times. V usage is TRBV7-3 and J usage is TRBJ2-2; a possible D gene is TRBD2 (7 bases). Per germline, CDR1 SGHTA and CDR2 FQGTGA. V lost 5 bases, J lost 6 bases, and 13 bases lay in between. The CDR3 runs 14 residues. The CDR3 reads CASSPTGRAGELFF. In nucleotides, the CDR3 is TGTGCCAGCAGCCCTACAGGGAGGGCCGGGGAGCTGTTTTTT. Full variable domain (rest looked up from reference TRBV7-3 and TRBJ2-2): GAGVSQTPSNKVTEKGKYVELRCDPISGHTALYWYRQSLGQGPEFLIYFQGTGAADDSGLPNDRFFAVRPEGSVSTLKIQRTERGDSAVYLCASSPTGRAGELFFGEGSRLTVL.

V is TRBV7-2 and J is TRBJ2-2, with TRBD1 matching over 7 bases. Per germline, CDR1 SGHTA and CDR2 FQGNSA. With 5 bases clipped from V and 5 bases from J, the junction kept 11 bases outside the gene matches. This CDR3 has 16 residues. CDR3 sequence reads: CASSPRGPGSTGELFF. For the CDR3, the DNA is TGTGCCAGCAGCCCTAGGGGGCCGGGGAGTACCGGGGAGCTGTTTTTT.

The chain employs TRBV6-2 or TRBV6-3 and TRBJ1-1; the match to TRBD1 covers 9 bases. There are 21 residues in the CDR3. Germline loops: CDR1 MNHEY, CDR2 SVGEGT. After removal of 4 bases from V and 1 base from J, the junction contained 22 bases not matched to a gene. The CDR3 is CASSSPERPGTGWGQNTEAFF. CDR3 nucleotides: TGTGCCAGCAGTTCCCCGGAGCGTCCCGGGACAGGGTGGGGGCAGAACACTGAAGCTTTCTTT.

This chain joins TRBV25-1 and TRBJ2-3; 8 positions agree with TRBD2. The CDR3 is 16 residues long. Germline lookup yields CDR1 MGHDK and CDR2 SYGVNS. The trim removed 3 bases at V and 5 bases at J, leaving 10 bases unmatched. This CDR3 reads CASSDRDGRALDTQYF. CDR3 in DNA: TGTGCCAGCAGTGACCGCGACGGGAGGGCCTTAGATACGCAGTATTTT.

J is TRBJ1-2 and V is TRBV28; the D is unclear. CDR3 length: 13 residues. V lost 8 bases and J lost 5, with 15 bases in between. The germline CDR1 and CDR2 sequences are MDHEN and SYDVKM. The chain's CDR3 is CASSQPPLYGYTF. CDR3 in DNA: TGTGCCAGCTCACAACCCCCCCTTTATGGCTACACCTTC.

J is TRBJ2-7 and V is TRBV5-6, with TRBD2 identical over 15 bases. The CDR3 covers 14 residues. CDR1 and CDR2 (germline): SGHDT, YYEEEE. J lost 7 bases, V lost 3 bases, and 2 bases had no gene match. The CDR3, as DNA: TGTGCCAGCAGCTCGGGACTAGCGGGAGGTGAGCAGTACTTC. Its translation: CASSSGLAGGEQYF.

The J gene is TRBJ1-1, the V gene TRBV7-8, with TRBD1 as a possible D gene (5 bases). The CDR3 has 13 residues. CDR1 is SGHVS and CDR2 is FQNEAQ in the germline V gene. V gave up 3 bases and J gave up 10 bases, with 15 bases separating them. In DNA form, the CDR3 reads TGTGCCAGCAGCTTGGGGCAGGGCCTAGGAGCTTTCTTT. Translated: CASSLGQGLGAFF.

The chain combines TRBV28 with TRBJ1-2, with D tentatively TRBD1 (6 bases). The length of the CDR3 is 12 residues. Germline CDR1 MDHEN, CDR2 SYDVKM. V was clipped by 5 bases and J by 7 bases, with 11 bases between them. The CDR3 here is CASSTTGFGYTF. The CDR3 nucleotides are TGTGCCAGCAGTACAACAGGGTTTGGCTACACCTTC.

The J gene is TRBJ1-2, the V gene TRBV2; D might be TRBD1 (6 bases). Germline CDR1 is SNHLY and CDR2 is FYNNEI. This CDR3 contains 13 residues. V lost 5 bases and J 0 bases, leaving 7 bases between the germline ends. The CDR3 here is CASSRDTNYGYTF. The CDR3 DNA sequence: TGTGCCAGCAGTCGGGACACTAACTATGGCTACACCTTC.

The chain couples TRBV2 to TRBJ1-2, with unresolved D. This CDR3 is 13 amino acids long. Between the trimmed V and J ends, which lost 0 bases and 8 bases, there was a span of 10 bases. Germline-derived CDR1 and CDR2 are SNHLY and FYNNEI. The CDR3 coding sequence is TGTGCCAGCAGTGAAGCAGGCAGGCCCGGCTACACCTTC. Protein sequence: CASSEAGRPGYTF. Supplemented by reference TRBV2 and TRBJ1-2, the full variable domain reads EPEVTQTPSHQVTQMGQEVILRCVPISNHLYFYWYRQILGQKVEFLVSFYNNEISEKSEIFDDQFSVERPDGSNFTLKIRSTKLEDSAMYFCASSEAGRPGYTFGSGTRLTVV.

This chain joins TRBV19 and TRBJ2-1, with D possibly being TRBD2 (6 bases). The germline CDR1 and CDR2 sequences are LNHDA and SQIVND (reference sequence). CDR3 length: 14 residues. V lost 9 bases and J lost 3, with 15 bases in between. The CDR3 DNA reads TGTGCCAGCGCCGTGGGGGGTAACTACAATGAGCAGTTCTTC. Protein: CASAVGGNYNEQFF.

The chain links TRBV3-1 (or the pseudogene TRBV3-2) to TRBJ1-2; D unresolved. CDR1 and CDR2 from the germline V gene are LGHDT and YNNKEL (reference sequence). CDR3 length: 15 residues. The V end was cut by 0 bases, the J end by 2 bases, with 10 bases between. As DNA, the CDR3 is TGTGCCAGCAGCCAAGATTACGACACAAACTATGGCTACACCTTC. Its translation: CASSQDYDTNYGYTF.

The J gene is TRBJ1-5, the V gene TRBV18, with a weak D call TRBD1 (5 bases). Deletions cut 6 bases from V and 3 bases from J, with 15 bases between. The CDR3 runs 15 residues. Per the germline V gene, CDR1 is KGHSH and CDR2 is LQKENI. The CDR3 DNA reads as TGTGCCAGCTCTCACCTCGACAGCCCCAATCAGCCCCAGCATTTT. As protein: CASSHLDSPNQPQHF.

The chain links TRBV19 to TRBJ2-1; TRBD2 agrees at 10 bases. The CDR3 length is 15 residues. Losses at the gene ends were 6 bases for V and 4 bases for J; bases not matched to a gene: 6. The germline V gene has CDR1 LNHDA and CDR2 SQIVND (reference sequence). CDR3 sequence reads: CASSSASGGYNEQFF. In nucleotides, the CDR3 is TGTGCCAGTAGCTCCGCTAGCGGGGGTTACAATGAGCAGTTCTTC.

The J gene is TRBJ2-3, the V gene TRBV5-1, with TRBD2 matching 15 bases. The junction had 11 bases not matched to a gene; V was cut back by 4 bases and J by 5 bases. Germline V gene data show CDR1 as SGHRS and CDR2 as YFSETQ. The CDR3 totals 18 residues. CDR3 sequence: CASSQGTSGGPGLDTQYF. Written as DNA, the CDR3 is TGCGCCAGCAGCCAGGGGACTAGCGGGGGGCCGGGTTTAGATACGCAGTATTTT.

This clone was detected once. The chain has TRBV5-1 and TRBJ2-2, with 7 bases lining up with TRBD1. V was pared by 5 bases and J by 2 bases, with 6 bases of the junction left unmatched. Germline V gene sequence: CDR1 SGHRS, CDR2 YFSETQ. CDR3 size: 15 residues. The CDR3 region is CASRSTGINTGELFF. CDR3 bases: TGCGCCAGCAGGTCGACAGGGATTAACACCGGGGAGCTGTTTTTT. Using reference TRBV5-1 and TRBJ2-2 for the parts outside the CDR3, the full variable domain is KAGVTQTPRYLIKTRGQQVTLSCSPISGHRSVSWYQQTPGQGLQFLFEYFSETQRNKGNFPGRFSGRQFSNSRSEMNVSTLELGDSALYLCASRSTGINTGELFFGEGSRLTVL.

The rearrangement uses TRBV28 and TRBJ2-1; TRBD1 matches at 8 bases. With V trimmed by 7 bases and J by 6 bases, 5 bases remained unmatched. Looked up from germline, CDR1 is MDHEN and CDR2 is SYDVKM. The CDR3 runs to 13 residues. The CDR3: CASIRTGFNEQFF. For the CDR3, the DNA is TGTGCCAGCATTCGGACAGGGTTCAATGAGCAGTTCTTC.

The rearrangement joins TRBV7-8 to TRBJ1-1, with D unresolved. Germline CDR1 SGHVS, CDR2 FQNEAQ. This CDR3 spans 11 amino acids. V lost 5 bases and J lost 3, with 4 bases in between. CDR3 protein: CASSPYTEAFF. In nucleotides, the CDR3 is TGTGCCAGCAGCCCCTACACTGAAGCTTTCTTT.

This chain uses TRBV7-8 with TRBJ2-1; 10 nucleotides match TRBD1. This CDR3 region has 14 residues. With V trimmed by 3 bases and J by 8 bases, 4 bases remained unmatched. CDR1 and CDR2 from the germline V gene are SGHVS and FQNEAQ. The CDR3 region is CASSFGTGADEQFF. CDR3 DNA sequence: TGTGCCAGCAGCTTCGGGACAGGGGCAGATGAGCAGTTCTTC.

The V gene is TRBV7-6, the J gene TRBJ1-3, with a possible D match to TRBD1 (6 bases). V was clipped by 5 bases and J by 4 bases, with 15 bases between them. Germline CDR1 SGHVS, CDR2 FNYEAQ. The CDR3 extends over 15 amino acids. CDR3 DNA: TGTGCCAGCAGCCTCGCCTTCGGACAGGGAAACACCATATATTTT. Its protein product is CASSLAFGQGNTIYF.

The chain links TRBV24-1 to TRBJ2-7, with 9 positions matching TRBD2. Trimming at V came to 4 bases and at J to 2 bases, leaving 5 bases not matched to a gene. In germline, CDR1 is KGHDR, CDR2 SFDVKD. The CDR3 has 15 residues. The DNA for the CDR3 is TGTGCCACCAGTGACGGACTAGCGACCGCCTACGAGCAGTACTTC. Its protein product is CATSDGLATAYEQYF.

The genes are TRBV5-8 and TRBJ2-1; 14 positions match TRBD2. The CDR3 runs 19 residues. Germline CDR1 SGHTS, CDR2 YDEGEE. V was clipped by 3 bases and J by 2 bases; unmatched bases: 10. The CDR3 sequence is CASSWAGTSGSSPYNEQFF. The CDR3 coding sequence is TGTGCCAGCAGCTGGGCGGGGACTAGCGGGAGTTCGCCCTACAATGAGCAGTTCTTC.